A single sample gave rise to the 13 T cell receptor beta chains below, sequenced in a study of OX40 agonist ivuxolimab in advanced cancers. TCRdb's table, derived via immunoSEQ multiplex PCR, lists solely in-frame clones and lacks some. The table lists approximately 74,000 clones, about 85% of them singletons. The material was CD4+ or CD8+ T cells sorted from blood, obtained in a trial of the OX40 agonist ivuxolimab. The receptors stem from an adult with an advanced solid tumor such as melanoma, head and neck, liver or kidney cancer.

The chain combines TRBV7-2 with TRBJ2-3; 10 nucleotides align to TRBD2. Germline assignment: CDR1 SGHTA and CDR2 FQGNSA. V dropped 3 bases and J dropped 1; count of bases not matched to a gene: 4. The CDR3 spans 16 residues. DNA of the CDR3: TGTGCCAGCAGCTTCCCGCTAGCGGGGGGCACAGATACGCAGTATTTT. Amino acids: CASSFPLAGGTDTQYF.

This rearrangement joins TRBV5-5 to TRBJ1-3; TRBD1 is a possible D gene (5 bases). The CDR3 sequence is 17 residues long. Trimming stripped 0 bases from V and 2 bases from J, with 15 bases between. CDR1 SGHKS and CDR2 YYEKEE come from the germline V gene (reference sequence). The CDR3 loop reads CASSLGGGGAPGNTIYF. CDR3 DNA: TGTGCCAGCAGCTTGGGCGGCGGTGGGGCGCCTGGAAACACCATATATTTT.

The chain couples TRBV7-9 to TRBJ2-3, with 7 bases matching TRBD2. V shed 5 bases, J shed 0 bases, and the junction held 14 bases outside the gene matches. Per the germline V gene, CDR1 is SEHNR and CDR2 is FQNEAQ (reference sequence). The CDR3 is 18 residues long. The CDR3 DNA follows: TGTGCCAGCAGCCTCCGGCGGTTCAGCGGGGCTAGCACAGATACGCAGTATTTT. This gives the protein CASSLRRFSGASTDTQYF.

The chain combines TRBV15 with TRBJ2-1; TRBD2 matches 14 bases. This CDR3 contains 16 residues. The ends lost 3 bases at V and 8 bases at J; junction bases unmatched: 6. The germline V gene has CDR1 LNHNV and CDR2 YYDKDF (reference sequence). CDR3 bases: TGTGCCACCAGCAGCCGGACTAGCGGGAGGATAGATGAGCAGTTCTTC. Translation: CATSSRTSGRIDEQFF.

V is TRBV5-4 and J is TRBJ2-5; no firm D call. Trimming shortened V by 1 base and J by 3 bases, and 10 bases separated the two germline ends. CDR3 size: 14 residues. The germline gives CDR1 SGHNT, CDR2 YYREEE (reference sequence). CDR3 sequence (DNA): TGTGCCAGCAGCTTGAGCACAGCAGAAGAGACCCAGTACTTC. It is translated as CASSLSTAEETQYF.

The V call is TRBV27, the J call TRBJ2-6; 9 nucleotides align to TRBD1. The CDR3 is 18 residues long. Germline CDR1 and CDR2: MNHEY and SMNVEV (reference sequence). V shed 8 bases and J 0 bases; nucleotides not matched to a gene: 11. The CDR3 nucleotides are TGTGCCAGCGGTCCCCTGGACAGGGGATACTCTGGGGCCAACGTCCTGACTTTC. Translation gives CASGPLDRGYSGANVLTF.

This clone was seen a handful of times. CDR3 region: CASSFNSQETQYF. The CDR3 nucleotides are TGCGCCAGCAGCTTTAACAGCCAAGAGACCCAGTACTTC. The chain has TRBV5-1 and TRBJ2-5; D call uncertain. This CDR3 region has 13 residues. With 2 bases removed from V and 1 base from J, the gap between germline ends came to 6 bases. From germline, CDR1 is SGHRS and CDR2 YFSETQ.

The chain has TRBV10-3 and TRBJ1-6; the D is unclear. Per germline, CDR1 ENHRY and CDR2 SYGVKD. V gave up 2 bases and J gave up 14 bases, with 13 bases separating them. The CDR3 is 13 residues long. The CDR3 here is CAISENVRFTLHF. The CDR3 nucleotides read TGTGCCATCAGTGAGAACGTGAGATTCACCCTCCACTTT.

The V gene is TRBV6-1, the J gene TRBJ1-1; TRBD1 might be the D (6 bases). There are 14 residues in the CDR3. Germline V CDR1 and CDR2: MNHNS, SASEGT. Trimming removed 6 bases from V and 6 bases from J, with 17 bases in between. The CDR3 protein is CASRGMSGEAEAFF. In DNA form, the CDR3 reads TGTGCCAGCAGAGGAATGTCAGGGGAGGCTGAAGCTTTCTTT.

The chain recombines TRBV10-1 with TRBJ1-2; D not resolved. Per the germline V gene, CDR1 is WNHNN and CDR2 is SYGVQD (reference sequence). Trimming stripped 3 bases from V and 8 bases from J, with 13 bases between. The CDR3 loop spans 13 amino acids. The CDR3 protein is CASSDSMGAGYTF. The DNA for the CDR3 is TGCGCCAGCAGTGACTCAATGGGAGCGGGCTACACCTTC.

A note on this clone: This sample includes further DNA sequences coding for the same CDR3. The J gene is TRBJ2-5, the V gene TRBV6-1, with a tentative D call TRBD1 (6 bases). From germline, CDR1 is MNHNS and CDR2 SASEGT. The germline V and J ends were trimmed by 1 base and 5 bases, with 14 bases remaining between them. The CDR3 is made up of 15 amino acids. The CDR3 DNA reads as TGTGCCAGCAGTGAAGTTCAGGGGCGCGGGGAGACCCAGTACTTC. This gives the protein CASSEVQGRGETQYF.

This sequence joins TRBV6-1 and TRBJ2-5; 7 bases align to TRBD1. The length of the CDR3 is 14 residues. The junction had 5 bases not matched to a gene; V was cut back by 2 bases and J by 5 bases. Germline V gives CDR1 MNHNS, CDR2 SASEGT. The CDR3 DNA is TGTGCCAGCAGTGAATCGGGGACAGTCGAGACCCAGTACTTC. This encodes CASSESGTVETQYF.

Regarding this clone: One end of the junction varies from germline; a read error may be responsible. The CDR3 bases are TGTGCCAGCAGTTATGCTTCGAACACCGGGGAGGTGTTTTTT. Translating it yields CASSYASNTGEVFF. The chain combines TRBV6-5 with TRBJ2-2; maybe TRBD2 (6 bases). There are 14 residues in the CDR3. The germline V gene has CDR1 MNHEY and CDR2 SVGAGI.